The rows below give T cell receptor beta chains drawn from one sample of a study of shared clonotypes between healthy human individuals. TCRdb keeps only in-frame clones here, not all; method: immunoSEQ multiplex PCR. The sample yields under 2,500,000 clones, around 95% seen once. The sample consisted of naive CD4+ T cells sorted from blood. Source of these receptors: a man younger than 35 in good health. Each CDR3 is given with its conserved first and last residue. The order of the fields is J gene, V gene, clone size, D gene, CDR3 DNA, CDR3 protein. A D gene is named only where the DNA matches it firmly. Clone size is stated in some rows and not others, as once, few, many or a class when expanded.

j_gene: TRBJ2-2; v_gene: TRBV6-5; abundance: once; d_gene: NA; CDR3nt: TGTGCCAGCAGTTACGCCTCCCTATTGAACACCGGGGAGCTGTTTTTT; CDR3aa: CASSYASLLNTGELFF
j_gene: TRBJ2-6; v_gene: TRBV7-2; abundance: NA; d_gene: TRBD2; CDR3nt: TGTGCCAGCAGCTTAGCCCTAGCGGGCACCTCTGGGGCCAACGTCCTGACTTTC; CDR3aa: CASSLALAGTSGANVLTF
j_gene: TRBJ2-1; v_gene: TRBV2; abundance: once; d_gene: TRBD1; CDR3nt: TGTGCCAGCACCGGGACAGGGAACAATGAGCAGTTCTTC; CDR3aa: CASTGTGNNEQFF
j_gene: TRBJ2-1; v_gene: TRBV7-7; abundance: NA; d_gene: TRBD1; CDR3nt: TGTGCTAGCAGCTTAGAGGACAGGCCCATCGTTCTGAGCTCCTACAATGAGCAGTTCTTC; CDR3aa: CASSLEDRPIVLSSYNEQFF
j_gene: TRBJ1-3; v_gene: TRBV5-1; abundance: once; d_gene: NA; CDR3nt: TGCGCCAGCAGCTTGGACCCTGTCTCTGGAAACACCATATATTTT; CDR3aa: CASSLDPVSGNTIYF
j_gene: TRBJ2-3; v_gene: TRBV11-2; abundance: NA; d_gene: TRBD2; CDR3nt: TGTGCCAGCGAACGACTAGCTACAGATAGAACGCAGTATTTT; CDR3aa: CASERLATDRTQYF
j_gene: TRBJ2-7; v_gene: TRBV5-6; abundance: NA; d_gene: TRBD2; CDR3nt: TGTGCCAGCAGCGTGGGCGGGGGGCGCGGATACGAGCAGTACTTC; CDR3aa: CASSVGGGRGYEQYF
j_gene: TRBJ2-5; v_gene: TRBV27; abundance: NA; d_gene: TRBD1; CDR3nt: TGTGCCAGCAGTATCGACAGGGACCGAGAGACCCAGTACTTC; CDR3aa: CASSIDRDRETQYF
j_gene: TRBJ2-3; v_gene: TRBV6-5; abundance: NA; d_gene: TRBD2; CDR3nt: TGTGCCAGCAGTCGACTAGCTGGGACAGATACGCAGTATTTT; CDR3aa: CASSRLAGTDTQYF
j_gene: TRBJ1-4; v_gene: TRBV5-1; abundance: NA; d_gene: NA; CDR3nt: TGCGCCAGCAGCTTGGTTGCGCAGCCTAATGAAAAACTGTTTTTT; CDR3aa: CASSLVAQPNEKLFF
j_gene: TRBJ2-5; v_gene: TRBV18; abundance: NA; d_gene: TRBD2; CDR3nt: TGTGCCAGCTCACCTGGGACTACCAATCAAGAGACCCAGTACTTC; CDR3aa: CASSPGTTNQETQYF
j_gene: TRBJ1-2; v_gene: TRBV30; abundance: once; d_gene: NA; CDR3nt: TGTGCCTGGAGTGTAGGTTACCTTGGACAGTATGGCTACACCTTC; CDR3aa: CAWSVGYLGQYGYTF
j_gene: TRBJ2-3; v_gene: TRBV7-9; abundance: NA; d_gene: TRBD2; CDR3nt: TGTGCCAGCAGCTTAATTGGTAGCGGGGTTGCAGATACGCAGTATTTT; CDR3aa: CASSLIGSGVADTQYF
j_gene: TRBJ2-2; v_gene: TRBV10-2; abundance: NA; d_gene: NA; CDR3nt: TGCGCCAGCAGTGAGCCGAGACAGAACACCGGGGAGCTGTTTTTT; CDR3aa: CASSEPRQNTGELFF
j_gene: TRBJ2-5; v_gene: TRBV19; abundance: NA; d_gene: TRBD2; CDR3nt: TGTGCCAGTAGTATAGATGGACTAGCGGGAGAGACCCAGTACTTC; CDR3aa: CASSIDGLAGETQYF
j_gene: TRBJ1-1; v_gene: TRBV5-1; abundance: once; d_gene: TRBD1; CDR3nt: TGCGCCAGCAGCCCGGCCGACAGGGAGAACACTGAAGCTTTCTTT; CDR3aa: CASSPADRENTEAFF
j_gene: TRBJ2-1; v_gene: TRBV6-5; abundance: NA; d_gene: NA; CDR3nt: TGTGCCAGTAAACAGGGTAGGGAGCAGTTCTTC; CDR3aa: CASKQGREQFF
j_gene: TRBJ2-1; v_gene: TRBV11-2; abundance: NA; d_gene: TRBD2; CDR3nt: TGTGCCAGCAGCTTTAGCGGGGGGGCGGACAATGAGCAGTTCTTC; CDR3aa: CASSFSGGADNEQFF
j_gene: TRBJ2-5; v_gene: TRBV13; abundance: NA; d_gene: TRBD2; CDR3nt: TGTGCCAGCAGCTTAGGCCTTGGGACTAGCGGGAGTGTGAGGGAGACCCAGTACTTC; CDR3aa: CASSLGLGTSGSVRETQYF
j_gene: TRBJ1-3; v_gene: TRBV28; abundance: NA; d_gene: TRBD1; CDR3nt: TGTGCCAGCAGTGCCGGGACAGTATTTCACTCTGGAAACACCATATATTTT; CDR3aa: CASSAGTVFHSGNTIYF
j_gene: TRBJ2-3; v_gene: TRBV5-6; abundance: once; d_gene: TRBD2; CDR3nt: TGTGCCAGCAGCTTTAGCGGGGGGGCTCGCACAGATACGCAGTATTTT; CDR3aa: CASSFSGGARTDTQYF
j_gene: TRBJ1-1; v_gene: TRBV11-3; abundance: NA; d_gene: TRBD1; CDR3nt: TGTGCCAGGGGACAGGAGATCAACACTGAAGCTTTCTTT; CDR3aa: CARGQEINTEAFF
j_gene: TRBJ2-1; v_gene: TRBV4-1; abundance: NA; d_gene: NA; CDR3nt: TGCGCCAGCAGCCAAAGGTTCCGGGACCCCTGGGACGAGCAGTTCTTC; CDR3aa: CASSQRFRDPWDEQFF
j_gene: TRBJ1-4; v_gene: TRBV6-1; abundance: NA; d_gene: NA; CDR3nt: TGTGCCAGCAGTGGCGGGACGGAGGCTACTAATGAAAAACTGTTTTTT; CDR3aa: CASSGGTEATNEKLFF
j_gene: TRBJ1-5; v_gene: TRBV30; abundance: NA; d_gene: TRBD1; CDR3nt: TGTGCCTGGAGTGGGGGACAGGGGGCCGTCAACGGGGATCAGCCCCAGCATTTT; CDR3aa: CAWSGGQGAVNGDQPQHF
j_gene: TRBJ2-1; v_gene: TRBV4-1; abundance: NA; d_gene: NA; CDR3nt: TGCGCCAGCAGCCCTACTTCCTACAATGAGCAGTTCTTC; CDR3aa: CASSPTSYNEQFF
j_gene: TRBJ2-2; v_gene: TRBV7-2; abundance: NA; d_gene: NA; CDR3nt: TGTGCCAGCAGCTTAGCCGGGGGCGGCGCCGGGGAGCTGTTTTTT; CDR3aa: CASSLAGGGAGELFF
j_gene: TRBJ2-7; v_gene: TRBV9; abundance: once; d_gene: NA; CDR3nt: TGTGCCAGCAGCCCCGGGACGACCTCCTACGAGCAGTACTTC; CDR3aa: CASSPGTTSYEQYF
j_gene: TRBJ2-5; v_gene: TRBV21-1; abundance: once; d_gene: NA; CDR3nt: TGTGCCAGCAACCGGGAGACCCAGTACTTC; CDR3aa: CASNRETQYF
j_gene: TRBJ1-1; v_gene: TRBV5-1; abundance: NA; d_gene: NA; CDR3nt: TGCGCCAGCAGCATGGGACTCCCCCCGGACACTGAAGCTTTCTTT; CDR3aa: CASSMGLPPDTEAFF
j_gene: TRBJ1-1; v_gene: TRBV25-1; abundance: NA; d_gene: NA; CDR3nt: TGTGCCAGCAGTGAACTGGGGTCCACTGAAGCTTTCTTT; CDR3aa: CASSELGSTEAFF
j_gene: TRBJ2-7; v_gene: TRBV6-4; abundance: NA; d_gene: TRBD1; CDR3nt: TGTGCCAGCAGTGCCGGGACAGGGGGCCGGCAGTACTTC; CDR3aa: CASSAGTGGRQYF
j_gene: TRBJ2-3; v_gene: TRBV11-2; abundance: NA; d_gene: NA; CDR3nt: TGTGCCAGCAGCTTAGGCCCCGTAGTCCGCACAGATACGCAGTATTTT; CDR3aa: CASSLGPVVRTDTQYF
j_gene: TRBJ2-2; v_gene: TRBV6-5; abundance: NA; d_gene: NA; CDR3nt: TGTGCCAGCAGTTACTCTCCCGGGGAGCTGTTTTTT; CDR3aa: CASSYSPGELFF
j_gene: TRBJ2-7; v_gene: TRBV27; abundance: NA; d_gene: TRBD1; CDR3nt: TGTGCCAGCAGTCCCGGGACAGAAGGCTACGAGCAGTACTTC; CDR3aa: CASSPGTEGYEQYF
j_gene: TRBJ2-3; v_gene: TRBV10-3; abundance: once; d_gene: TRBD2; CDR3nt: TGTGCCACAGCGGGGGAGACAAGAAGCACAGATACGCAGTATTTT; CDR3aa: CATAGETRSTDTQYF
j_gene: TRBJ1-1; v_gene: TRBV6-1; abundance: NA; d_gene: NA; CDR3nt: TGTGCCAGCAGTGTGGACTGGAACACTGAAGCTTTCTTT; CDR3aa: CASSVDWNTEAFF
j_gene: TRBJ2-1; v_gene: TRBV18; abundance: once; d_gene: TRBD2; CDR3nt: TGTGCCAGCTCACCTCGACTAGCCTCGAGCTCCTACAATGAGCAGTTCTTC; CDR3aa: CASSPRLASSSYNEQFF
j_gene: TRBJ2-7; v_gene: TRBV19; abundance: NA; d_gene: TRBD1; CDR3nt: TGTGCCAGTACCCATACGACAGGGGTGGGCGAGCAGTACTTC; CDR3aa: CASTHTTGVGEQYF
j_gene: TRBJ1-1; v_gene: TRBV4-2; abundance: NA; d_gene: TRBD1; CDR3nt: TGTGCCAGCAGTCCGGACAGGGCGGCCGAAGCTTTCTTT; CDR3aa: CASSPDRAAEAFF
j_gene: TRBJ1-2; v_gene: TRBV4-1; abundance: NA; d_gene: NA; CDR3nt: TGCGCCAGCAGCCCACCTTGGGGGCTCAGACGGGGTGGCTACACCTTC; CDR3aa: CASSPPWGLRRGGYTF
j_gene: TRBJ1-3; v_gene: TRBV6-1; abundance: NA; d_gene: NA; CDR3nt: TGTGCCAGCAGTGAAGGGTGGGCGTCTGGAAACACCATATATTTT; CDR3aa: CASSEGWASGNTIYF
j_gene: TRBJ2-1; v_gene: TRBV15; abundance: NA; d_gene: NA; CDR3nt: TGTGCCACCAGCAGGGACCCGAGCTCCTACAATGAGCAGTTCTTC; CDR3aa: CATSRDPSSYNEQFF
j_gene: TRBJ1-3; v_gene: TRBV6-5; abundance: NA; d_gene: TRBD1; CDR3nt: TGTGCCAGCAGTCGAGGGGGCGACGCTGGAAACACCATATATTTT; CDR3aa: CASSRGGDAGNTIYF
j_gene: TRBJ1-6; v_gene: TRBV30; abundance: NA; d_gene: NA; CDR3nt: TGTGCCTGGAGACGGATTAATTCACCCCTCCACTTT; CDR3aa: CAWRRINSPLHF
j_gene: TRBJ1-6; v_gene: TRBV10-3; abundance: NA; d_gene: NA; CDR3nt: TGTGCCATCAGTGAGGGGGACCGACCCGGGTCCCTCCACTTT; CDR3aa: CAISEGDRPGSLHF
j_gene: TRBJ1-2; v_gene: TRBV21-1; abundance: NA; d_gene: NA; CDR3nt: TGTGCCAGCAGCAAAGATCATGGAGGTTTGACGGCTAACTATGGCTACACCTTC; CDR3aa: CASSKDHGGLTANYGYTF
j_gene: TRBJ2-2; v_gene: TRBV30; abundance: NA; d_gene: NA; CDR3nt: TGTGCCTCTCAGGGGGGGACCGGGGAGCTGTTTTTT; CDR3aa: CASQGGTGELFF
j_gene: TRBJ2-7; v_gene: TRBV4-3; abundance: NA; d_gene: NA; CDR3nt: TGCGCCAGCAGCCAAGTCCAGGGGCACGAGCAGTACTTC; CDR3aa: CASSQVQGHEQYF
j_gene: TRBJ2-3; v_gene: TRBV29-1; abundance: NA; d_gene: NA; CDR3nt: TGCAGCGTTGTGAGGTGGGATACGCAGTATTTT; CDR3aa: CSVVRWDTQYF
j_gene: TRBJ1-5; v_gene: TRBV12-5; abundance: NA; d_gene: TRBD1; CDR3nt: TGTGCTAGTGGTTTGTCATATACCGGGACAGGGAGAAGTGGCAATCAGCCCCAGCATTTT; CDR3aa: CASGLSYTGTGRSGNQPQHF
j_gene: TRBJ1-2; v_gene: TRBV6-1; abundance: once; d_gene: NA; CDR3nt: TGTGCCAGCAGTGAAGCTAACCCCGACTATGGCTACACCTTC; CDR3aa: CASSEANPDYGYTF
j_gene: TRBJ2-1; v_gene: TRBV7-2; abundance: NA; d_gene: NA; CDR3nt: TGTGCCAGCAGCTTCGCGAGCGCGGGGGCAGCAAATGAGCAGTTCTTC; CDR3aa: CASSFASAGAANEQFF
j_gene: TRBJ2-7; v_gene: TRBV7-9; abundance: NA; d_gene: TRBD1; CDR3nt: TGTGCCAGCAGCTTAGCCGACAGGGGTAGGCCCTACGAGCAGTACTTC; CDR3aa: CASSLADRGRPYEQYF
j_gene: TRBJ2-1; v_gene: TRBV10-2; abundance: NA; d_gene: NA; CDR3nt: TGCGCCAGCAGTGTTGGCGGGGGCGTCTACAATGAGCAGTTCTTC; CDR3aa: CASSVGGGVYNEQFF
j_gene: TRBJ2-2; v_gene: TRBV7-8; abundance: NA; d_gene: NA; CDR3nt: TGTGCCAGCAGTTACGAGATCGGGGAGCTGTTTTTT; CDR3aa: CASSYEIGELFF
j_gene: TRBJ2-7; v_gene: TRBV7-2; abundance: NA; d_gene: NA; CDR3nt: TGTGCCAGCAGCCTGAATGGAGGGCCCTACGAGCAGTACTTC; CDR3aa: CASSLNGGPYEQYF
j_gene: TRBJ1-2; v_gene: TRBV7-8; abundance: NA; d_gene: NA; CDR3nt: TGTGCCAGCAGCTTAACGACGGCCAGACATGGCTACACCTTC; CDR3aa: CASSLTTARHGYTF
j_gene: TRBJ2-5; v_gene: TRBV10-3; abundance: NA; d_gene: TRBD2; CDR3nt: TGTGCCATCAGTGCGGGACTAGCGGATCAAGAGACCCAGTACTTC; CDR3aa: CAISAGLADQETQYF
j_gene: TRBJ1-2; v_gene: TRBV6-5; abundance: NA; d_gene: TRBD1; CDR3nt: TGTGCCAGCAGTGCCAACAGGGGCTATGGCTACACCTTC; CDR3aa: CASSANRGYGYTF